A selection of T cell receptor beta chains follows, all from one sample in a study of shared T cell receptors in the human thymus. Repertoires were generated with immunoSEQ multiplex PCR, while TCRdb's copy carries only in-frame clones and drops some. The sample includes about 380,000 clones, roughly 94% seen only once; the top ten take about 0.02%. The specimen was thymocytes. These receptors came from a human donor. Each CDR3 is given with its conserved first and last residue. D genes are given only for firm matches. Expanded clones are given a class, and other clones once, few, many or no size at all.

d_gene	v_gene	j_gene	abundance	CDR3nt	CDR3aa
-	TRBV28	TRBJ2-7	-	TGTGCCAGCAGCTCCCTTGTCCCCCTCTGTTGGGACCAGTCTCCCTACGAGCAGTACTTC	CASSSLVPLCWDQSPYEQYF
TRBD2	TRBV28	TRBJ2-2	-	TGTGCCAGCAGTTTACAGGAGGGTCGTGAGCGGGAGGTGGCCGGGGAGCTGTTTTTT	CASSLQEGREREVAGELFF
-	TRBV7-3	TRBJ1-1	-	TGTGCCAGCAGCCATGGACGAAGGAGGGCTGAAGCTTTCTTT	CASSHGRRRAEAFF
TRBD1	TRBV11-3	TRBJ2-1	-	TGTGCCAGCAGTTCCCGGACAGGGGTGGGCAATGAGCAGTTCTTC	CASSSRTGVGNEQFF
TRBD2	TRBV28	TRBJ2-1	-	TGTGCCAGCAGTTTTGTGACTAGCGACTCCTACAATGAGCAGTTCTTC	CASSFVTSDSYNEQFF
-	TRBV7-2	TRBJ1-2	-	TGTGCCAGCAGCCTCAAAGGGGCAGATGGCTACACCTTC	CASSLKGADGYTF
TRBD2	TRBV27	TRBJ2-3	-	TGTGCCGTAGCGGGAGATTTGTTGGATACGCAGTATTTT	CAVAGDLLDTQYF
TRBD1	TRBV19	TRBJ1-5	-	TGTGCCAGTAGTATAAGGGACAGGGACAATCAGCCCCAGCATTTT	CASSIRDRDNQPQHF
TRBD2	TRBV10-3	TRBJ2-3	-	TGTGCCATCAGTGTCCCCTTCGGGACTAGCGCTACAGATACGCAGTATTTT	CAISVPFGTSATDTQYF
TRBD2	TRBV5-1	TRBJ2-1	-	TGCGCCAGCAGCTTGCTTAGCGGGAGGGCCTGGAATGAGCAGTTCTTC	CASSLLSGRAWNEQFF
-	TRBV4-2	TRBJ1-5	-	TGTGCCAGCAGCCAAGACAGGAGCAATCAGCCCCAGCATTTT	CASSQDRSNQPQHF
-	TRBV1	TRBJ2-3	-	TGCACCAGCAGCCAAGAAGAGGGACTAGCGGGAGGGAATAGGAGCACAGATACGCAGTATTTT	CTSSQEEGLAGGNRSTDTQYF
TRBD1	TRBV6-4	TRBJ1-2	-	TGTGCCAGCAGTGAGATAAGGACAGGAGAATTTAAAGGCTACACCTTC	CASSEIRTGEFKGYTF
-	TRBV28	TRBJ1-2	-	TGTGCCAGCAGTTTAACGGGGGGGCAGTCGGATGGCTACACCTTC	CASSLTGGQSDGYTF
-	TRBV14	TRBJ1-1	-	TGTGCCAGCATCCAGTCGGGGGGACGGCCGAACACTGAAGCTTTCTTT	CASIQSGGRPNTEAFF
-	TRBV18	TRBJ1-1	-	TGTGCCATGCCATCTAACGGACACATGAACACTGAAGCTTTCTTT	CAMPSNGHMNTEAFF
TRBD1	TRBV28	TRBJ1-5	-	TGTGCCAGCGGCCCTTCCAGGGGGAGCAATCAGCCCCAGCATTTT	CASGPSRGSNQPQHF
-	TRBV19	TRBJ2-4	-	TGTGCCAGTAGTAAGTTAGCCAAAAACATTCAGTACTTC	CASSKLAKNIQYF
-	TRBV5-5	TRBJ2-7	-	TGTGCCAGCAGCTTTGGGGGTAGCTCCTACGAGCAGTACTTC	CASSFGGSSYEQYF
-	TRBV5-1	TRBJ2-3	-	TGCGCCAGCAGCCCCGGCCGGGGCCCCAGCACAGATACGCAGTATTTT	CASSPGRGPSTDTQYF
TRBD2	TRBV28	TRBJ2-2	-	TGTGCCAGCAGTTTCCCCCCTAGCGGGAGTCCCGGGGAGCTGTTTTTT	CASSFPPSGSPGELFF
-	TRBV5-6	TRBJ1-5	-	TGTGCCAGCAGCTTGGGGGGTGTGGCCCAGCATTTT	CASSLGGVAQHF
-	TRBV28	TRBJ1-5	-	TGTGCCAGCAGTTTTATCAGCCCTAATCAGCCCCAGCATTTT	CASSFISPNQPQHF
-	TRBV14	TRBJ2-3	-	TGTGCCAGCAGCCGCCTGCACGGGGCCAGCACAGATACGCAGTATTTT	CASSRLHGASTDTQYF
-	TRBV7-8	TRBJ2-1	once	TGTGCCAGCAGCTTAGCCCACACGATCGGAGCCTACAATGAGCAGTTCTTC	CASSLAHTIGAYNEQFF
TRBD1	TRBV29-1	TRBJ2-7	once	TGCAGCGTTGCTCTGGACAGGGCGACTGGTTACGAGCAGTACTTC	CSVALDRATGYEQYF
TRBD1	TRBV4-1	TRBJ2-1	-	TGCGCCAGCAGCCCTATGACAGGGGCCGACAATGAGCAGTTCTTC	CASSPMTGADNEQFF
TRBD2	TRBV28	TRBJ2-1	-	TGTGCCAGCAGCTTGGGACTAGCGGGAGAGTTATCCTACAATGAGCAGTTCTTC	CASSLGLAGELSYNEQFF
-	TRBV7-9	TRBJ1-3	-	TGTGCCAGCAGCTTAGTTGGGGGGGACTCTGGAAACACCATATATTTT	CASSLVGGDSGNTIYF
TRBD2	TRBV27	TRBJ2-1	-	TGTGCCAGCAGTTTATTATGCGGGAGCTACAATGAGCAGTTCTTC	CASSLLCGSYNEQFF
-	TRBV21-1	TRBJ1-5	-	TGTGCCAGCAGCAAAGGTCAGGGGAGGTATAGCAATCAGCCCCAGCATTTT	CASSKGQGRYSNQPQHF
-	TRBV28	TRBJ2-7	-	TGTGCCATCGGACAGAACATATACGAGCAGTACTTC	CAIGQNIYEQYF
-	TRBV29-1	TRBJ2-7	-	TGCAGCGTTGGTGTAGCGTGCGAGCAGTACTTC	CSVGVACEQYF
-	TRBV6-6	TRBJ2-3	-	TGTGCCAGCACCTACGGGACTCTCCTTCAGTATTTT	CASTYGTLLQYF
-	TRBV7-9	TRBJ1-2	-	TGTGCCAGCAGCTTAGATCGGGGGGAGGATGGCTACACCTTC	CASSLDRGEDGYTF
-	TRBV13	TRBJ2-7	-	TGTGCCAGCAGCTCCAGGGGGGCTACCTACGAGCAGTACTTC	CASSSRGATYEQYF
-	TRBV27	TRBJ2-7	-	TGTGCCAGCAGTTTATCATGGGGGGAGCCCCTCGGCGAGCAGTACTTC	CASSLSWGEPLGEQYF
-	TRBV5-6	TRBJ1-2	-	TGTGCCAGCAGCTTGGGACGGATACTCTATGGCTACACCTTC	CASSLGRILYGYTF
TRBD1	TRBV27	TRBJ2-7	-	TGTGCCAGCAGTTGGGCCCGGGACAGAGGTTCCTACGAGCAGTACTTC	CASSWARDRGSYEQYF
-	TRBV2	TRBJ2-3	-	TGTGCCAGCACCGCCTTAGCAGGTTCCTGCACAGATACGCAGTATTTT	CASTALAGSCTDTQYF
TRBD2	TRBV19	TRBJ2-7	-	TGTGCCAGTAGTAGAACCGGGACTAGCGGCTCCTACGAGCAGTACTTC	CASSRTGTSGSYEQYF
-	TRBV27	TRBJ2-1	-	TGTGCCAGCAGCACAGTTTCGCGGGGTACGGGTCTAATGGGGAATGAGCAGTTCTTC	CASSTVSRGTGLMGNEQFF
TRBD1	TRBV13	TRBJ2-1	-	TGTGCCAGCAGCCCAGTGGGACAGGGGCTCTACAATGAGCAGTTCTTC	CASSPVGQGLYNEQFF
-	TRBV15	TRBJ2-4	-	TGTGCCACCAAGGCATCCAACGAAAACATTCAGTACTTC	CATKASNENIQYF
TRBD2	TRBV9	TRBJ2-7	-	TGTGCCAGCAGCGTATGGAGCGGGAGGGGCGAGCAGTACTTC	CASSVWSGRGEQYF
-	TRBV21-1	TRBJ2-2	-	TGTGCCAGCACCCTCCCGAGGACAGGGGCATTCGGGGAGCTGTTTTTT	CASTLPRTGAFGELFF
-	TRBV7-9	TRBJ2-5	-	TGTGCCAGCAGCTTACAAGAGACCCAGTACTTC	CASSLQETQYF
-	TRBV28	TRBJ2-5	-	TGTGCCAGCAGTCTGGGGGACCGGCGGGAGACCCAGTACTTC	CASSLGDRRETQYF
-	TRBV27	TRBJ2-7	-	TGTGCCAGCAGTCCCCCCGGGACCTCCGCCCCCTACGAGCAGTACTTC	CASSPPGTSAPYEQYF
-	TRBV5-1	TRBJ2-2	-	TGCGCCAGCAGGTTGTCGGGGGAGCTGTTTTTT	CASRLSGELFF
-	TRBV30	TRBJ2-5	-	TGTGCCCGGGGCCCTCCCAAGTTGTCCCAGTACTTC	CARGPPKLSQYF
TRBD2	TRBV5-1	TRBJ2-5	-	TGCGCCAGCAGCGGCGGGACTAGCGGCCAAGAGACCCAGTACTTC	CASSGGTSGQETQYF
TRBD2	TRBV10-1	TRBJ2-3	-	TGCGCCAGCAGCCCCAGGGAGGGGCCCTACACAGATACGCAGTATTTT	CASSPREGPYTDTQYF
-	TRBV7-2	TRBJ1-5	-	TGTGCCAGCAGCTTAGTGGTCCCCAGGGGTCAGCCCCAGCATTTT	CASSLVVPRGQPQHF
-	TRBV5-6	TRBJ1-6	-	TGTGCCAGCAGCAGAGGGGGACCCCTCCACTTT	CASSRGGPLHF